Listed here is a single T cell receptor (beta chain). Its cognate antigen is unknown. The data were taken from a study of siplizumab effects on memory and regulatory T cells. General study findings and limits: Roughly 75-97% of proliferating clones (CD4+ or CD8+) could not be assigned a naive or memory phenotype. Significantly reduced by siplizumab was the cumulative frequency of alloreactive sequences, namely those traceable to unstimulated CD4+ memory cells. The Treg-derived share of mappable alloreactive CD4+ clones averaged 68.8% with siplizumab and 26.9% in controls.

Sequencing used immunoSEQ multiplex PCR; TCRdb keeps in-frame clones, though not all of them. The profile shows 56,000 or so clones, around 97% of them singletons. The CDR3 sequence is 18 residues long. CDR1 is MGHRA, CDR2 YSYEKL, per germline. The V end was cut by 1 base, the J end by 2 bases, with 18 bases between. This sequence originates from a human donor in good health. The specimen sequenced was naive CD8+ T cells sorted from blood. V usage is TRBV4-1 and J usage is TRBJ2-4; a possible D gene is TRBD2 (6 bases). The CDR3: CASSQGRGEDVTKNIQYF. The CDR3 coding sequence is TGCGCCAGCAGCCAAGGACGAGGGGAGGACGTAACCAAAAACATTCAGTACTTC.